This TCR beta chain was sequenced during a study of shared clonotypes between healthy human individuals. About the research overall: Every donor yielded three CD4 naive, three CD4 memory, two CD8 naive and one CD8 memory plate.

The authors distributed each subset's genomic DNA evenly over several immunoSEQ plates. This table comes from immunoSEQ multiplex PCR, and its TCRdb copy is limited to in-frame clones, with some not included. The data contain a few million clones, approximately 95% of them singletons. Findings and limits, study-wide: Only a few donors were included, so the genetic and exposure-history diversity represented was limited. Four donors had roughly 5% of their naive CD4 clonotypes in common.

In regard to this clone: Its antigen is unknown.

V lost 3 bases, J lost 5 bases, and 4 bases stayed unmatched. In germline, CDR1 is SGHRS, CDR2 YFSETQ. This CDR3 comprises 15 residues. The chain joins TRBV5-1 to TRBJ2-7; TRBD2 agrees at 14 bases. Sequenced input: naive CD4+ T cells from PBMCs. Subset described: CD45RA+ positively selected. The receptor comes from a man between 18 and 29 years old in good health. Some clones in this sample may be carry-over from other donors' samples. The CDR3 here is CASSSTGLAGDEQYF. The CDR3 region has the DNA TGCGCCAGCAGCTCCACGGGACTAGCGGGAGACGAGCAGTACTTC.